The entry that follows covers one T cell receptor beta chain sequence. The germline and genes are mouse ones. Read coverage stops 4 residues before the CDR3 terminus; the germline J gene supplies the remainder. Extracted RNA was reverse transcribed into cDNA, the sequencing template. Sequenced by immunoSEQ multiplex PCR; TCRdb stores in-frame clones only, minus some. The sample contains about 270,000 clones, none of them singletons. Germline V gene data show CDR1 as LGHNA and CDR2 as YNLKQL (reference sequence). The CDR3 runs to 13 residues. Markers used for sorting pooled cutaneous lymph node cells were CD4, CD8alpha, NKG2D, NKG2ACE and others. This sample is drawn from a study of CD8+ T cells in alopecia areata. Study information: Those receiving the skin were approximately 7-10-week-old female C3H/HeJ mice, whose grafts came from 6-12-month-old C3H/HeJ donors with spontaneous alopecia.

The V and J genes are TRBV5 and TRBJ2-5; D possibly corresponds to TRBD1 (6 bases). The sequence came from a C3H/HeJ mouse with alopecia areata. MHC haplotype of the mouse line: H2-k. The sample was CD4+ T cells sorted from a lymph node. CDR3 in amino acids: CASSLQGKDTQYF. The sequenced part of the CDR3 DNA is TGTGCCAGCAGCCTCCAGGGGAAAGAC.